Shown below are 8 T cell receptor beta chains from a single sample sequenced in a study of early T cells in non-severe SARS-CoV-2 infection. MiXCR was run by TCRdb on the 5' RACE reads, yielding one entry per CDR3 protein. The repertoire consists of some 30,000 distinct CDR3 sequences, with approximately 5.3% occurring once and the leading ten covering over 5%. The specimen was whole blood. All receptors come from an adult who was a healthcare worker with PCR-confirmed SARS-CoV-2 infection or an uninfected control (not recorded which).

This clonotype was found a few times. The chain recombines TRBV2 with TRBJ2-3; D might be TRBD1 (6 bases). The CDR3 consists of 17 residues. Per the germline V gene, CDR1 is SNHLY and CDR2 is FYNNEI. Trimming shortened V by 5 bases and J by 0 bases, and 18 bases separated the two germline ends. In nucleotides, the CDR3 is TGTGCCAGCAGTTCGGACAGAACCGTTTCTAGCACAGATACGCAGTATTTT. Its protein is CASSSDRTVSSTDTQYF.

The chain combines TRBV7-9 with TRBJ2-2, with D possibly being TRBD2 (6 bases). The CDR3 runs 13 residues. Between the trimmed V and J ends, which lost 3 bases and 7 bases, there was a span of 9 bases. Looked up from germline, CDR1 is SEHNR and CDR2 is FQNEAQ (reference sequence). The CDR3 sequence is CASSLAGSGELFF. The CDR3 DNA is TGTGCCAGCAGCTTGGCGGGGAGCGGGGAGCTGTTTTTT.

Ten or more counts support this clonotype. The chain is built from TRBV3-1 and TRBJ1-2, with D hard to call. Trimming stripped 3 bases from V and 0 bases from J, with 8 bases between. This CDR3 has 14 residues. Per germline, CDR1 LGHDT and CDR2 YNNKEL (reference sequence). The chain's CDR3 is CASSQPEANYGYTF. In DNA, the CDR3 is TGTGCCAGCAGCCAGCCAGAAGCTAACTATGGCTACACCTTC. The full variable domain, completed using reference TRBV3-1 and TRBJ1-2, is DTAVSQTPKYLVTQMGNDKSIKCEQNLGHDTMYWYKQDSKKFLKIMFSYNNKELIINETVPNRFSPKSPDKAHLNLHINSLELGDSAVYFCASSQPEANYGYTFGSGTRLTVV.

This clonotype was seen ten or more times. This sequence joins TRBV6-1 and TRBJ2-7; 9 bases map to TRBD2. Germline CDR1 reads MNHNS; CDR2 reads SASEGT. V gave up 7 bases and J gave up 0 bases; unmatched junction bases: 4. The CDR3 runs 14 residues. The CDR3 region has the DNA TGTGCCAGCACCCTAGCGGGGTTCTCCTACGAGCAGTACTTC. It yields the protein CASTLAGFSYEQYF.

The chain has TRBV3-1 and TRBJ2-1; D remains ambiguous. The V end was cut by 5 bases, the J end by 7 bases, with 18 bases between. The germline gives CDR1 LGHDT, CDR2 YNNKEL (reference sequence). The CDR3 has 15 amino acids. The CDR3 coding sequence is TGTGCCAGCAGCGTAGGCACTACCCTTGGGAATGAGCAGTTCTTC. Translating it yields CASSVGTTLGNEQFF.

The J gene is TRBJ2-1, the V gene TRBV20-1; D is tentatively TRBD1 or TRBD2 (5 bases each). The CDR3 is made up of 15 amino acids. V was shortened by 8 bases and J by 0 bases, with 17 bases between the two germline ends. Germline values: CDR1 DFQATT, CDR2 SNEGSKA (reference sequence). CDR3 protein: CSLIGAGSSYNEQFF. CDR3 coding DNA: TGCAGTCTTATCGGGGCGGGTAGCTCCTACAATGAGCAGTTCTTC.

This clonotype appeared many times. V is TRBV7-9 and J is TRBJ2-1, with a weak D call TRBD2 (6 bases). Trimming cost V 3 bases and J 5 bases, with 8 bases left between them. Germline loops: CDR1 SEHNR, CDR2 FQNEAQ (reference sequence). The CDR3 covers 13 residues. The CDR3 here is CASSFGLNNEQFF. CDR3 DNA sequence: TGTGCCAGCAGCTTCGGACTAAACAATGAGCAGTTCTTC.

This clonotype has at least ten counts. The chain joins TRBV20-1 to TRBJ2-7; D is perhaps TRBD2 (6 bases). V was cut by 6 bases and J by 5 bases, with 17 bases left in between. The CDR3 sequence is 13 residues long. Germline CDR1 reads DFQATT; CDR2 reads SNEGSKA (reference sequence). CDR3 region: CSAFRPGVNEQYF. CDR3 sequence (DNA): TGCAGTGCCTTTCGGCCGGGAGTCAACGAGCAGTACTTC.